A selection of T cell receptor beta chains follows, all from one sample in a study of shared clonotypes between healthy human individuals. TCRdb keeps only in-frame clones here, not all; method: immunoSEQ multiplex PCR. The sample lists about 2.3 million clones, approximately 93% occurring once. Material for sequencing was naive CD4+ T cells from PBMCs. Receptors were obtained from a man between 18 and 29 years old in good health. Some clones in this sample may be carry-over from other donors' samples. The CDR3 runs from the conserved cysteine through the conserved F or W. A D gene is named only where the DNA matches it firmly. A clone size is listed for some rows: how often the clone was seen (once, few, many), or a class if it is expanded.

j_call d_call v_call clone_size cdr3_aa cdr3_nt
TRBJ1-1 - TRBV7-3 once CASSLGVSTEAFF TGTGCCAGCAGCTTAGGGGTTTCCACTGAAGCTTTCTTT
TRBJ1-5 TRBD1 TRBV19 - CASRTLTGQGAGQPQHF TGTGCCAGTCGGACTTTAACGGGACAGGGGGCGGGTCAGCCCCAGCATTTT
TRBJ1-1 - TRBV6-1 - CASSRGSADTEAFF TGTGCCAGCAGTCGAGGGAGTGCGGACACTGAAGCTTTCTTT
TRBJ1-5 TRBD1 TRBV29-1 - CSVRDRGRHQPQHF TGCAGCGTTAGGGACAGGGGCAGACATCAGCCCCAGCATTTT
TRBJ2-2 - TRBV5-5 - CASIAGPGTGELFF TGTGCCAGCATCGCGGGACCCGGGACCGGGGAGCTGTTTTTT
TRBJ1-5 TRBD1 TRBV7-8 - CASSPRGQGVDNQPQHF TGTGCCAGCAGCCCCCGTGGACAGGGAGTGGATAATCAGCCCCAGCATTTT
TRBJ2-7 - TRBV7-9 - CASSFTYEQYF TGTGCCAGCAGCTTTACTTACGAGCAGTACTTC
TRBJ1-5 TRBD1 TRBV6-5 - CASSYTSTGDQPQHF TGTGCCAGCAGTTACACTTCGACAGGGGATCAGCCCCAGCATTTT
TRBJ1-2 - TRBV5-3 - CARSLTECLSGYTF TGTGCCAGAAGCTTGACCGAGTGTCTCTCTGGCTACACCTTC
TRBJ2-1 - TRBV20-1 - CSAGHNEQFF TGCAGTGCTGGCCACAATGAGCAGTTCTTC
TRBJ1-1 - TRBV6-4 - CASMLLNTEAFF TGTGCCAGCATGTTGCTGAACACTGAAGCTTTCTTT
TRBJ1-1 - TRBV5-4 - CASSLPGGMNTEAFF TGTGCCAGCAGCCTACCGGGGGGGATGAACACTGAAGCTTTCTTT
TRBJ1-1 - TRBV28 - CASGLTLMNTEAFF TGTGCCAGCGGTTTGACCCTGATGAACACTGAAGCTTTCTTT
TRBJ2-1 TRBD2 TRBV7-3 - CASSPDSGRAYNEQFF TGTGCCAGCAGCCCGGATAGCGGGAGGGCCTACAATGAGCAGTTCTTC
TRBJ2-1 TRBD2 TRBV4-2 - CASSLAGAGYNEQFF TGTGCCAGCAGCTTAGCGGGAGCGGGGTACAATGAGCAGTTCTTC
TRBJ2-7 - TRBV7-9 - CASSSPWGDSEQYF TGTGCCAGCAGCTCCCCCTGGGGGGACAGCGAGCAGTACTTC
TRBJ1-1 - TRBV30 few CAWSRNRENTEAFF TGTGCCTGGAGTAGGAATCGAGAGAACACTGAAGCTTTCTTT
TRBJ1-3 - TRBV6-5 - CASSYDRGNTIYF TGTGCCAGCAGTTACGACAGGGGAAACACCATATATTTT
TRBJ2-5 - TRBV5-1 - CASSSVAGKTQYF TGCGCCAGCAGCTCAGTAGCTGGAAAGACCCAGTACTTC
TRBJ2-1 - TRBV2 - CASSGEEVSEQFF TGTGCCAGCAGTGGCGAGGAGGTTTCTGAGCAGTTCTTC
TRBJ2-7 TRBD2 TRBV27 - CASTSGLRPYEQYF TGTGCCAGCACCTCGGGACTAAGGCCCTACGAGCAGTACTTC
TRBJ2-7 - TRBV29-1 - CSVLIGGHEQYF TGCAGCGTCCTAATCGGGGGCCACGAGCAGTACTTC
TRBJ2-7 - TRBV6-1 - CASSDQGGSYEQYF TGTGCCAGCAGTGACCAGGGAGGATCCTACGAGCAGTACTTC
TRBJ2-2 - TRBV28 - CASETPNTGELFF TGTGCCTCGGAGACGCCGAACACCGGGGAGCTGTTTTTT
TRBJ2-3 - TRBV18 - CASSPVGADTQYF TGTGCCAGCTCTCCGGTTGGGGCAGATACGCAGTATTTT